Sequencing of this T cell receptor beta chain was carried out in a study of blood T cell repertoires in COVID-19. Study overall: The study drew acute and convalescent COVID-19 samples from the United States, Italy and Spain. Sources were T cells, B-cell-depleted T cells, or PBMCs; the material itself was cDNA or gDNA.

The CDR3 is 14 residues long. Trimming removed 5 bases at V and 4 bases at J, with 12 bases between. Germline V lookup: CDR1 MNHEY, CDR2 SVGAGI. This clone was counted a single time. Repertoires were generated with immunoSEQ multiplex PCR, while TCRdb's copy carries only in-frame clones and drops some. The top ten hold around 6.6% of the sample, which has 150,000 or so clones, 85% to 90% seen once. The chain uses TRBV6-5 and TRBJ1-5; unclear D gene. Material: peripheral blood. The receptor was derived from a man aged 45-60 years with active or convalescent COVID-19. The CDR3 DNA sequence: TGTGCCAGCAGTCTTCGAGGTTGGAATCAGCCCCAGCATTTT. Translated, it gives CASSLRGWNQPQHF.